A single sample is the source of the 7 T cell receptor beta chains below, sequenced in a study of naive and memory T cell subsets. Two oligonucleotides, mixed equimolar, formed the beta constant-region primer covering TRBC1 and TRBC2. Ligated cDNA was amplified by four rounds of PCR with nested alpha and beta constant-region primers and SP2. In TCRdb, the UMI-ligation and nested PCR reads were re-called with MiXCR into one record per CDR3 protein. The data hold 8,800 or so distinct CDR3 sequences, with approximately 26% observed a single time. Sequencing was done on a sample of CD8+ TEMRA cells from blood. Subset of the sample: effector memory re-expressing CD45RA, CD45RA+ CD27-. These TCRs come from a human donor in good health.

This chain uses TRBV7-2 with TRBJ2-7; 9 bases match TRBD2. The CDR3 contains 14 residues. Germline loops: CDR1 SGHTA, CDR2 FQGNSA. Trimming removed 4 bases from V and 2 bases from J; junction bases left unmatched: 3. The CDR3, as DNA: TGTGCCAGCAGCTGGGGACTAGCCGCCTACGAGCAGTACTTC. Translated: CASSWGLAAYEQYF.

In its sample, this clonotype is medium-sized. The rearrangement joins TRBV14 to TRBJ2-3; no reliable D call. V was pared by 1 base and J by 6 bases, with 17 bases between. The germline gives CDR1 SGHDN, CDR2 FVKESK. The CDR3 covers 16 residues. The CDR3 region is CASSQAELGAPDTQYF. CDR3 bases: TGTGCCAGCAGCCAAGCCGAGCTCGGCGCGCCTGATACGCAGTATTTT. The variable domain in full, with the rest retrieved from reference TRBV14 and TRBJ2-3, is EAGVTQFPSHSVIEKGQTVTLRCDPISGHDNLYWYRRVMGKEIKFLLHFVKESKQDESGMPNNRFLAERTGGTYSTLKVQPAELEDSGVYFCASSQAELGAPDTQYFGPGTRLTVL.

The chain recombines TRBV13 with TRBJ2-5; possibly TRBD2 for D (6 bases). The ends were cut back, 3 bases at V and 5 bases at J, with 13 bases in the middle. Germline V gene sequence: CDR1 PRHDT, CDR2 FYEKMQ (reference sequence). The CDR3 length is 14 residues. CDR3 sequence: CASSFSGLVETQYF. CDR3 coding DNA: TGTGCCAGCAGCTTCTCGGGACTGGTGGAGACCCAGTACTTC.

V gene TRBV19 combines with J gene TRBJ2-1, with D possibly being TRBD1 or TRBD2 (5 bases each). The CDR3 loop spans 15 amino acids. V lost 3 bases to trimming and J lost 7 bases, with 16 bases between them. Per the germline V gene, CDR1 is LNHDA and CDR2 is SQIVND (reference sequence). The CDR3 DNA sequence: TGTGCCAGTAGTATGGCCTCCGGGACGCGGAATGAGCAGTTCTTC. The encoded protein is CASSMASGTRNEQFF.

V usage is TRBV3-1 and J usage is TRBJ1-5; tentative D call: TRBD1 (5 bases). This CDR3 contains 14 residues. Trimming stripped 0 bases from V and 6 bases from J, with 9 bases between. Per the germline V gene, CDR1 is LGHDT and CDR2 is YNNKEL (reference sequence). The DNA for the CDR3 is TGTGCCAGCAGCCAAGACTCAGGGTCTCAGCCCCAGCATTTT. Residues: CASSQDSGSQPQHF.

The CDR3, as DNA: TGTGCCAGCAGCTTAGTTGGCCACAGTAACTATGGCTACACCTTC. Translating it yields CASSLVGHSNYGYTF. This chain uses TRBV7-9 with TRBJ1-2; D remains ambiguous. CDR3 size: 15 residues. Germline assignment: CDR1 SEHNR and CDR2 FQNEAQ (reference sequence). V was pared by 1 base and J by 1 base, with 10 bases between.

The chain links TRBV7-8 to TRBJ2-7; 9 bases agree with TRBD2. With V trimmed by 3 bases and J by 2 bases, 2 bases remained unmatched. CDR1 and CDR2 (germline): SGHVS, FQNEAQ. This CDR3 is 14 amino acids long. The CDR3 region has the DNA TGTGCCAGCAGCTTTTTAGCGGGAGCCTACGAGCAGTACTTC. Translation: CASSFLAGAYEQYF.